Detailed here is one T cell receptor (beta chain). Authors' methods: The assay estimated nucleated cells by amplifying reference gene primers. Produced via immunoSEQ multiplex PCR; TCRdb's table is partial and in-frame only. V and J calls and clone size come straight from that table; D and trimming were deduced from the DNA. In the table there are about 95,000 clones, under 85% of which are singletons. These data are taken from a study of blood T cell repertoires in COVID-19. The overall study: COVID-19 samples collected from the United States, Italy and Spain covered acute and convalescent phases. The analysed material was cDNA or gDNA that came from T cells, B-cell-depleted T cells, or PBMCs.

CDR1 is KGHSH, CDR2 LQKENI, per germline. With 3 bases clipped from V and 2 bases from J, the junction kept 7 bases outside the gene matches. CDR3 size: 17 residues. The sample taken for sequencing was peripheral blood. The TCR originated in a human donor in a cohort sampled during active COVID-19. The chain couples TRBV18 to TRBJ2-1, with 10 bases fitting TRBD2. CDR3 bases: TGTGCCAGCTCACCGCCAGGACTAGCGGTTACCTACAATGAGCAGTTCTTC. Residues: CASSPPGLAVTYNEQFF.